The entry below gives a single TCR beta chain sequence along with its context. Its antigen has not been determined. No much larger clone is present one base from it, and per-base qualities are unavailable. TCRbeta CDR3 regions were amplified from genomic DNA by means of the immunoSEQ Assay, a bias-controlled multiplex PCR. Per the source publication's procedure: The number of nucleated cells in each sample was estimated by amplification of reference gene primers within the assay. Sequence reads were collapsed and filtered to measure the absolute abundance of every unique TCRbeta CDR3 rearrangement. For each sample, productive Simpson clonality was calculated as the square root of Simpson's diversity index across productive rearrangements. In its TCRdb copy, this immuneACCESS table keeps in-frame sequences only and misses some clones. Where compared with another copy, unresolved V genes explain less than half of these, and the others have no known cause. V, J and clone size are taken as reported in that table, and D and trimming were inferred from the DNA itself. The table for this sample lists under 50,000 clones; nearly 90% of them were counted only once. Of the sample, approximately 5% falls within the top ten clones.

According to the germline V gene, CDR1 reads MRHNA and CDR2 reads SNTAGT. The CDR3 goes from the cysteine to the phenylalanine over 15 residues. Here the CDR3 DNA is all that survives: 45 bases in frame from base 1. Trimming takes 3 bases off V and 9 bases off J; junction bases not matched to a gene: 3. These data belong to a study of blood T cell repertoires in COVID-19 (dated by TCRdb to the early 2020s). Study-wide context: Samples covering the acute and convalescent phases of COVID-19 were provided by collaborators in the United States, Italy and Spain. The material from the prospective study consisted of cDNA or gDNA derived from T cells, B-cell-depleted T cells, or PBMCs. Deeply sampled blood TCRbeta repertoires from subjects exposed to, actively infected with, or recovered from COVID-19 were included in the dataset. The repertoires were released in a freely available public database meant as a resource for research on the immune response to SARS-CoV-2. Samples were obtained from the ongoing ImmuneRACE study (first 160 participants) and from over 1,000 subjects provided by 6 global collaborators. Sample metadata almost always included a de-identified subject ID, COVID-19 status, age in years and sex. Where available, HLA class I and class II types were taken from metadata supplied by the sample provider and were not determined by assay-based typing. General conclusions and limits of the study: How much clinical and demographic metadata was included differed by source and by participant, and the metadata was provided uncurated.

One collaborating source in Seattle enrolled patients while the patients were actively infected and followed the patients over time throughout the course of disease. Each collaborating institution followed its own protocols to collect whole blood in K2EDTA tubes. For TCRbeta analysis, collaborator samples were shipped as frozen whole blood, as isolated PBMCs, or as DNA extracted from either sample type. The sequencing sample was made of peripheral blood. The TCR sequence derives from a man aged 55-75 years with COVID-19, enrolled during active disease. The chain is assembled from TRBV6-4 and TRBJ1-6; TRBD1 lines up with 12 middle nucleotides. The nucleotides read TGTGCCAGCAGTGAGGGGGGACAGGGGGCTTCACCCCTCCACTTT. Its protein is CASSEGGQGASPLHF.